In this sample, the clone carrying this TCR beta chain turned up once. Its target is not known. CDR3 length equals 16 residues. V lost 7 bases and J lost 7, with 22 bases in between. Germline CDR1 and CDR2: SGHAT and FQNNGV. The sample belongs to a study of shared clonotypes between healthy human individuals. Study-wide results and caveats: Donor scarcity curtailed the genetic and exposure-history diversity represented herein. Tissue TCR repertoires likely differ from these blood-only repertoires. Generation probabilities were higher for clonotypes shared across all four sorted-subset donors than for unshared ones.

The authors distributed each subset's genomic DNA evenly over several immunoSEQ plates. The table came from immunoSEQ multiplex PCR; TCRdb's copy has only in-frame clones and leaves some out. The sample holds over a million clones, 96% seen once. The clonotype comes from a man in his thirties or forties in good health. This chain uses TRBV11-2 with TRBJ2-2, with D tentatively TRBD2 (6 bases). Specimen: naive CD4+ T cells sorted from blood. Subset noted: CD45RA+ positively selected. CDR3 amino acids: CASIGGSREMGGELFF. CDR3 coding DNA: TGTGCCAGCATAGGAGGAAGTCGGGAGATGGGCGGGGAGCTGTTTTTT.